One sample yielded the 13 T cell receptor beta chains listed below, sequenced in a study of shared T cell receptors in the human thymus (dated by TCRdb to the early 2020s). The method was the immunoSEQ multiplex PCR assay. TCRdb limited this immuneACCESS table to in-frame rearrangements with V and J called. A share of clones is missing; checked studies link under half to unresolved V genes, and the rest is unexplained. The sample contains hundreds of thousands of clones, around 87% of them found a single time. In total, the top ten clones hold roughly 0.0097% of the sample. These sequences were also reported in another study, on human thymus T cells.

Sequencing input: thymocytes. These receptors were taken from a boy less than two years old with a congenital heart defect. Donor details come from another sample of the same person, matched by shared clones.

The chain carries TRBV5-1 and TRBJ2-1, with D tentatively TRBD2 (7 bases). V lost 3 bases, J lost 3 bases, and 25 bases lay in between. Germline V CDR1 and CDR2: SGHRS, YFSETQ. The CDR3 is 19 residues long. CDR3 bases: TGCGCCAGCAGCTCAGGGACACCTCCTTGGAGCGGGGACTACAATGAGCAGTTCTTC. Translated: CASSSGTPPWSGDYNEQFF. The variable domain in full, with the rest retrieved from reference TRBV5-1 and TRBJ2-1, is KAGVTQTPRYLIKTRGQQVTLSCSPISGHRSVSWYQQTPGQGLQFLFEYFSETQRNKGNFPGRFSGRQFSNSRSEMNVSTLELGDSALYLCASSSGTPPWSGDYNEQFFGPGTRLTVL.

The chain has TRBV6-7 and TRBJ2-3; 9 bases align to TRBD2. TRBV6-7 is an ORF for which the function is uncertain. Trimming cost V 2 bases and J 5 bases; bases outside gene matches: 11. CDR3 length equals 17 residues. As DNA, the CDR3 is TGTGCCAGCAGTTACCCCGGAGTAGCGGGAGTTCAAGATACGCAGTATTTT. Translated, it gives CASSYPGVAGVQDTQYF.

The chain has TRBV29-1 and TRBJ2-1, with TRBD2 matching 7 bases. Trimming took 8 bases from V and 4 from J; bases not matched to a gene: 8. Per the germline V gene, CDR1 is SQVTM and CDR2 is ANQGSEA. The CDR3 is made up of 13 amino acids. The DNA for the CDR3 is TGCAGCATATCTGGGGGAGGGTACAATGAGCAGTTCTTC. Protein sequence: CSISGGGYNEQFF.

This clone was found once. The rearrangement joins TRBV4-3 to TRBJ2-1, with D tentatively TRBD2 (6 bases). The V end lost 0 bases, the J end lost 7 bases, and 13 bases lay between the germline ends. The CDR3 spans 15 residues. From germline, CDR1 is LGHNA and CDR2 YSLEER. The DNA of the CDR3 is TGCGCCAGCAGCCAAGAAACTAGCAGCCGGAATGAGCAGTTCTTC. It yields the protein CASSQETSSRNEQFF.

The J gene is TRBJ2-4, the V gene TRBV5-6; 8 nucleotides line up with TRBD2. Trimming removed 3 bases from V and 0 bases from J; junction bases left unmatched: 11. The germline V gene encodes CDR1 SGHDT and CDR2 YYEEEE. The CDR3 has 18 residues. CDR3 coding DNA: TGTGCCAGCAGCTCAGGGAATCGAGCGGGAGTAGCCAAAAACATTCAGTACTTC. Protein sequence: CASSSGNRAGVAKNIQYF.

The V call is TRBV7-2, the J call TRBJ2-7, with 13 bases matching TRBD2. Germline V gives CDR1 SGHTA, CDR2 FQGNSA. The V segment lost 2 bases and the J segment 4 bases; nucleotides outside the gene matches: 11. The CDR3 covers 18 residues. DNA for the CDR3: TGTGCCAGCAGCTTACTATTGGGACTAGCGGGAACAGTTTACGAGCAGTACTTC. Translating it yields CASSLLLGLAGTVYEQYF.

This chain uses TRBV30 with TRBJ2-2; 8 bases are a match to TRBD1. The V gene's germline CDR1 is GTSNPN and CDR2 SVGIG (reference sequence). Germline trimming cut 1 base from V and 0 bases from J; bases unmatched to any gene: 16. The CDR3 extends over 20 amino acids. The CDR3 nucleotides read TGTGCCTGGAGTGGCACAAATCGGACAGGGAAGAAGGCGAACACCGGGGAGCTGTTTTTT. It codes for CAWSGTNRTGKKANTGELFF.

The CDR3 sequence: CASRGTGEPDSNQPQHF. For the CDR3, the DNA is TGTGCCAGCAGGGGTACAGGGGAACCCGATAGCAATCAGCCCCAGCATTTT. The chain couples TRBV25-1 to TRBJ1-5; 7 bases are shared with TRBD1. Germline V gives CDR1 MGHDK, CDR2 SYGVNS. The CDR3 totals 17 residues. Trimming at V came to 6 bases and at J to 0 bases, leaving 11 bases not matched to a gene.

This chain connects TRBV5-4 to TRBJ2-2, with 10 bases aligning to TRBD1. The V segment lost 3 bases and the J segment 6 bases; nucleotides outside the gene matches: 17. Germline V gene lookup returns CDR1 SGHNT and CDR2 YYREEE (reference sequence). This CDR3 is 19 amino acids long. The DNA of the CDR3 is TGTGCCAGCAGCTCGGGGACAGGGGCTCACAAGTTGGACGCCGGGGAGCTGTTTTTT. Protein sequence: CASSSGTGAHKLDAGELFF.

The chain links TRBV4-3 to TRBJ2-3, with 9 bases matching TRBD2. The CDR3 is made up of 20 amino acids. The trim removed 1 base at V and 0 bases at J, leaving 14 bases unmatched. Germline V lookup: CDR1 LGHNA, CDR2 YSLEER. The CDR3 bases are TGCGCCAGCAGCCAAGTAGCGGGAGCACCCCCACTTACTAGCACAGATACGCAGTATTTT. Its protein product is CASSQVAGAPPLTSTDTQYF.

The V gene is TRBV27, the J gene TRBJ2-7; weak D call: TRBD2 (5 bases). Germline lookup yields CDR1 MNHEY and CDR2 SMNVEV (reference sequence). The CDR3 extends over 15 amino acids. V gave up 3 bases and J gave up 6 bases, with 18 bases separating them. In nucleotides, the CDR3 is TGTGCCAGCAGTTTCTTAGGAGCGGCGCCAGGCGAGCAGTACTTC. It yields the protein CASSFLGAAPGEQYF.

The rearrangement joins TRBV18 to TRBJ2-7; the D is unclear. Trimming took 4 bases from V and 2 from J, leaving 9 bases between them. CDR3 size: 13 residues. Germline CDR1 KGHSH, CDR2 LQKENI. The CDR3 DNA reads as TGTGCCAGCTCACTTCCTCCTCCCTACGAGCAGTACTTC. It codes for CASSLPPPYEQYF.

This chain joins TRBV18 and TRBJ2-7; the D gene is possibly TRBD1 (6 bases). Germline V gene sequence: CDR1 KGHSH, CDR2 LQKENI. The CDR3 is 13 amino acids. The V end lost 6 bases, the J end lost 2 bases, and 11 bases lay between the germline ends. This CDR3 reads CASSRGQPYEQYF. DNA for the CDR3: TGTGCCAGCTCCCGTGGACAGCCCTACGAGCAGTACTTC.